This note documents a single T cell receptor beta chain sequence. The V gene's germline CDR1 is SGHDN and CDR2 FVKESK. The V and J ends lost 4 bases and 2 bases, in that order; junction bases with no gene match: 3. The CDR3 spans 14 residues. The record originates from a study of blood T cell repertoires in COVID-19. Repertoires were generated with immunoSEQ multiplex PCR, while TCRdb's copy carries only in-frame clones and drops some. Of some 23,000 clones listed, around nine tenths are singletons. The chain combines TRBV14 with TRBJ2-5, with 8 bases matching TRBD1. The sample comprised peripheral blood. This TCR was sampled from a human donor with active COVID-19. The donor label of this sample is uncertain. Here the CDR3 reads CASSRDRGQETQYF. DNA for the CDR3: TGTGCCAGCAGCCGAGACAGGGGTCAAGAGACCCAGTACTTC.